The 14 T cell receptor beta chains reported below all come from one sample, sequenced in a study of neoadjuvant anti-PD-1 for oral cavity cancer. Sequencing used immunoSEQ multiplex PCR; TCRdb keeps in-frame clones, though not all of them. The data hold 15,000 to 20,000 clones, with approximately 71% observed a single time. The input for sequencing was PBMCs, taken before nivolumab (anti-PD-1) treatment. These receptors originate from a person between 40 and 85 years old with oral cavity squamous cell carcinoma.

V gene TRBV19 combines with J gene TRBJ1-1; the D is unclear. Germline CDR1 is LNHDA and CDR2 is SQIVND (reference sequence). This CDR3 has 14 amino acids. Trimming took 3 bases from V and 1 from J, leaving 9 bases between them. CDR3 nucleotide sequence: TGTGCCAGTAGTATCATTAATCAGAACACTGAAGCTTTCTTT. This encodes CASSIINQNTEAFF.

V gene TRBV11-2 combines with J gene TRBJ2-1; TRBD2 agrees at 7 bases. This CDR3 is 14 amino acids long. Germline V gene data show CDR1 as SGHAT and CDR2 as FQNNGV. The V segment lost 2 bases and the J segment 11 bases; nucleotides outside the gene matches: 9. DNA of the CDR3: TGTGCCAGCAGCTTAAGCGGGTCTAGCGGTCAGCAGTTCTTC. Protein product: CASSLSGSSGQQFF.

The CDR3 reads CASSGGWGNQPQHF. The CDR3 coding sequence is TGTGCCAGCAGCGGGGGATGGGGCAATCAGCCCCAGCATTTT. The rearrangement joins TRBV9 to TRBJ1-5; D remains unclear. This CDR3 has 14 residues. From germline, CDR1 is SGDLS and CDR2 YYNGEE. Trimming removed 3 bases from V and 2 bases from J, with 9 bases in between.

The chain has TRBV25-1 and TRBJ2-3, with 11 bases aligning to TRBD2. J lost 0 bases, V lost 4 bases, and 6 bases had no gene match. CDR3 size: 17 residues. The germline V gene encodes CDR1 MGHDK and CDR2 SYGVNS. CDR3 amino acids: CASSGKLAGESTDTQYF. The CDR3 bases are TGTGCCAGCAGTGGGAAACTAGCGGGAGAGAGCACAGATACGCAGTATTTT.

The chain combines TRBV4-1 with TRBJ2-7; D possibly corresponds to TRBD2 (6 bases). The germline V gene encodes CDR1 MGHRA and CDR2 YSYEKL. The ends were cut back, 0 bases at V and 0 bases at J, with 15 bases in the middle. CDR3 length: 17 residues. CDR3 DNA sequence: TGCGCCAGCAGCCAAGATCGGGTAGCGGCCCGCTCCTACGAGCAGTACTTC. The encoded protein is CASSQDRVAARSYEQYF.

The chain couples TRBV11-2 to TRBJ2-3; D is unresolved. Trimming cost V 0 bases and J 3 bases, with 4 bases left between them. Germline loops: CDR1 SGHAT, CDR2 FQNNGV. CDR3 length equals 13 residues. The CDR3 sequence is CASSLDRTDTQYF. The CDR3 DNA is TGTGCCAGCAGCTTAGATAGGACAGATACGCAGTATTTT.

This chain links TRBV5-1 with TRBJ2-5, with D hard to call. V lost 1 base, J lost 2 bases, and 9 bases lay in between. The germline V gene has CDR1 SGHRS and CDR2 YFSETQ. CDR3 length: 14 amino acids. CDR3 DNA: TGCGCCAGCAGCTTGAGTGGATCTCAAGAGACCCAGTACTTC. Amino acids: CASSLSGSQETQYF.

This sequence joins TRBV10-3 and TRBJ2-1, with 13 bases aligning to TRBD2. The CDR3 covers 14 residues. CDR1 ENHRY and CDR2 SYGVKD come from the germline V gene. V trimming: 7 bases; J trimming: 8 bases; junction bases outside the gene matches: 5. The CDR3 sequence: CAITGLAGADEQFF. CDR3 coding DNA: TGTGCCATCACAGGACTAGCGGGAGCTGATGAGCAGTTCTTC.

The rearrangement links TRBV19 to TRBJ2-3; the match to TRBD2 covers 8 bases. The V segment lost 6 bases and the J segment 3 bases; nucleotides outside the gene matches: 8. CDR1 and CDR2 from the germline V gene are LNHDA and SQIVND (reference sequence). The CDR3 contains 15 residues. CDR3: CASRAPGLVTDTQYF. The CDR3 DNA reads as TGTGCCAGTAGGGCTCCGGGACTAGTGACAGATACGCAGTATTTT.

CDR3 coding DNA: TGTGCCAGCAGCCAAGATTGGGCGGGAGGGAAGGAGGAGACCCAGTACTTC. It yields the protein CASSQDWAGGKEETQYF. The V gene is TRBV4-2, the J gene TRBJ2-5; 9 bases match TRBD2. Germline V gene sequence: CDR1 LGHNA, CDR2 YNFKEQ. The trim removed 0 bases at V and 5 bases at J, leaving 10 bases unmatched. The CDR3 extends over 17 amino acids.

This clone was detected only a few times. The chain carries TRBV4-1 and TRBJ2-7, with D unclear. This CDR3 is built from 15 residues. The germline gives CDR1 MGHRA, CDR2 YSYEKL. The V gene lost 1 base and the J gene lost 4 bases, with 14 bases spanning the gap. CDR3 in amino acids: CASSQGVDPSYEQYF. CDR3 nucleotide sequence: TGCGCCAGCAGCCAAGGGGTAGACCCTTCGTACGAGCAGTACTTC.

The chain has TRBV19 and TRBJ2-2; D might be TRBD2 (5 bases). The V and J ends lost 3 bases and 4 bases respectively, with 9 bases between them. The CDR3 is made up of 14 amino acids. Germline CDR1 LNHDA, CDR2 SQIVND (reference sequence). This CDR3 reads CASSISGGTGELFF. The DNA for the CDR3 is TGTGCCAGTAGTATCAGTGGAGGCACCGGGGAGCTGTTTTTT.

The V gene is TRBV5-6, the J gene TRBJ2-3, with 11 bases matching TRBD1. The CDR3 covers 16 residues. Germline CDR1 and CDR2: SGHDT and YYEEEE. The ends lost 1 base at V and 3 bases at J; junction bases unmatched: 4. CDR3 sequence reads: CASSLLDRGRTDTQYF. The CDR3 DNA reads TGTGCCAGCAGCTTGTTGGACAGGGGGCGGACAGATACGCAGTATTTT.

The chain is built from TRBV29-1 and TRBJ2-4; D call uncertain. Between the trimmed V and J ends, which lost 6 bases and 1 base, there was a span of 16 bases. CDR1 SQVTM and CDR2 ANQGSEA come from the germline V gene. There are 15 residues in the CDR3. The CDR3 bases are TGCAGCGTATTGATATCCCTGGGGGCCAAAAACATTCAGTACTTC. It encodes CSVLISLGAKNIQYF.